The 26 T cell receptor beta chains in this list originate from one sample, sequenced in a study of response to subunit inactivated influenza vaccine. One entry per CDR3 protein results from TCRdb running MiXCR on the RT-PCR reads. Seen here are 590,000 or so distinct CDR3 sequences, 11% to 15% observed once, and the top ten hold about 7.4%. This sample comprised PBMCs from blood, obtained approximately 15 days before vaccination. Every receptor here comes from a man over 45 who received an inactivated influenza vaccine.

V is TRBV7-9 and J is TRBJ2-7, with D possibly being TRBD2 (5 bases). V was pared by 0 bases and J by 7 bases, with 16 bases between. The CDR3 runs to 15 residues. From germline, CDR1 is SEHNR and CDR2 FQNEAQ (reference sequence). The CDR3 region is CASSLALRDTGEQYF. The CDR3 DNA sequence: TGTGCCAGCAGCTTAGCGCTTAGGGATACGGGGGAGCAGTACTTC.

In its sample, this clonotype was seen a few times. This sequence joins TRBV6-5 and TRBJ2-5; 7 bases are shared with TRBD2. Looked up from germline, CDR1 is MNHEY and CDR2 is SVGAGI. The length of the CDR3 is 17 residues. The V gene end was trimmed by 2 bases and the J gene end by 1 base; junction bases not matched to a gene: 10. The CDR3 is CASSYKGLKMGQETQYF. The DNA of the CDR3 is TGTGCCAGCAGTTACAAGGGACTAAAAATGGGCCAAGAGACCCAGTACTTC.

This chain connects TRBV6-1 to TRBJ2-7, with TRBD1 matching 8 bases. With 3 bases clipped from V and 3 bases from J, the junction kept 7 bases outside the gene matches. The V gene's germline CDR1 is MNHNS and CDR2 SASEGT. The CDR3 totals 15 residues. CDR3 residues: CASSERSDRGYEQYF. For the CDR3, the DNA is TGTGCCAGCAGTGAGCGGAGTGACAGGGGCTACGAGCAGTACTTC.

This clonotype was counted a few times. This chain links TRBV7-2 with TRBJ1-1; D gene unclear. The CDR3 sequence is 13 residues long. Per germline, CDR1 SGHTA and CDR2 FQGNSA. The V end lost 0 bases, the J end lost 5 bases, and 7 bases lay between the germline ends. The CDR3 coding sequence is TGTGCCAGCAGCTTAGCGGTGGGTACTGAAGCTTTCTTT. Its translation is CASSLAVGTEAFF.

This clonotype has ten or more counts. V gene TRBV7-2 combines with J gene TRBJ2-7; 8 nucleotides match TRBD1. The trim removed 5 bases at V and 2 bases at J, leaving 2 bases unmatched. Per the germline V gene, CDR1 is SGHTA and CDR2 is FQGNSA. This CDR3 is built from 13 residues. CDR3 sequence reads: CASSMTGAYEQYF. CDR3 DNA sequence: TGTGCCAGCAGCATGACAGGGGCCTACGAGCAGTACTTC.

This clonotype was observed a few times. This chain uses TRBV9 with TRBJ2-5; 10 bases match TRBD2. The CDR3 has 15 amino acids. With V trimmed by 4 bases and J by 5 bases, 8 bases remained unmatched. CDR1 is SGDLS and CDR2 is YYNGEE in the germline V gene. The CDR3 region has the DNA TGTGCCAGCAGCACAAGCGGGGGGGCCGGGGAGACCCAGTACTTC. It encodes CASSTSGGAGETQYF.

The CDR3, as DNA: TGTGCCAGCAGTGCCCCACAGGGATATAGCAATCAGCCCCAGCATTTT. Its protein product is CASSAPQGYSNQPQHF. The chain links TRBV6-2 or TRBV6-3 to TRBJ1-5; maybe TRBD1 (6 bases). This CDR3 contains 16 residues. Trimming took off 5 bases at V and 0 bases at J, with 14 bases between the two ends. Germline assignment: CDR1 MNHEY and CDR2 SVGEGT.

As for this clonotype: The germline gene is not matched at one end of the junction; a read error may be the cause. The chain has TRBV24-1 and TRBJ2-1, with TRBD2 as a possible D gene (6 bases). This CDR3 is 12 amino acids long. Germline V lookup: CDR1 KGHDR, CDR2 SFDVKD. The CDR3 sequence is CATRSGYNEQCF. CDR3 DNA: TGTGCCACCAGAAGCGGGTACAATGAGCAGTGCTTC.

This clonotype was seen a handful of times. J is TRBJ1-2 and V is TRBV7-2; 8 nucleotides line up with TRBD1. This CDR3 has 14 residues. Germline lookup yields CDR1 SGHTA and CDR2 FQGNSA. Unmatched junction bases numbered 5, after V lost 1 base and J lost 7 bases. This CDR3 reads CASSLGQGKFGYTF. The CDR3 region has the DNA TGTGCCAGCAGCTTAGGACAGGGGAAGTTTGGCTACACCTTC.

This rearrangement joins TRBV4-1 to TRBJ2-6; D call uncertain. Deletions cut 1 base from V and 1 base from J, with 11 bases between. The germline CDR1 and CDR2 sequences are MGHRA and YSYEKL. This CDR3 spans 17 amino acids. CDR3 loop: CASSQAPPGSGANVLTF. CDR3 coding DNA: TGCGCCAGCAGCCAAGCCCCTCCCGGGTCTGGGGCCAACGTCCTGACTTTC.

This sequence joins TRBV7-8 and TRBJ2-1, with 11 bases that match TRBD2. The V and J ends lost 5 bases and 6 bases, in that order; junction bases with no gene match: 12. The CDR3 runs to 17 residues. The germline V gene encodes CDR1 SGHVS and CDR2 FQNEAQ. Here the CDR3 reads CASSLGLAALASNEQFF. The CDR3 coding sequence is TGTGCCAGCAGCCTGGGACTAGCGGCCCTAGCGAGCAATGAGCAGTTCTTC. Variable domain in full (rest from reference TRBV7-8 and TRBJ2-1): GAGVSQSPRYKVAKRGQDVALRCDPISGHVSLFWYQQALGQGPEFLTYFQNEAQLDKSGLPSDRFFAERPEGSVSTLKIQRTQQEDSAVYLCASSLGLAALASNEQFFGPGTRLTVL.

This clonotype was seen a handful of times. V and J are TRBV4-1 and TRBJ2-3; 11 positions agree with TRBD2. The CDR3 extends over 19 amino acids. Unmatched junction bases numbered 9, after V lost 1 base and J lost 0 bases. Germline values: CDR1 MGHRA, CDR2 YSYEKL. The CDR3 region is CASSQGVLAGGPSTDTQYF. The DNA of the CDR3 is TGCGCCAGCAGCCAAGGAGTATTAGCGGGAGGGCCGAGCACAGATACGCAGTATTTT.

The CDR3 loop is CASSSMGQQYEQYF. CDR3 in DNA: TGTGCCAGCAGCTCCATGGGACAGCAATACGAGCAGTACTTC. V usage is TRBV5-5 and J usage is TRBJ2-7; 7 bases agree with TRBD1. V trimming: 3 bases; J trimming: 4 bases; junction bases outside the gene matches: 7. Germline V lookup: CDR1 SGHKS, CDR2 YYEKEE (reference sequence). The CDR3 sequence is 14 residues long.

The chain combines TRBV12-2 with TRBJ1-1. TRBV12-2 is termed a pseudogene. The CDR3 runs to 17 residues. The CDR3 loop reads CASRLAPRRGKNTEAFF. CDR3 sequence (DNA): TGTGCAAGTCGCTTAGCGCCGAGGCGAGGAAAGAACACTGAAGCTTTCTTT.

This clonotype was found many times. Compared with germline, one end of the junction differs, possibly owing to a read error. V gene TRBV5-1 combines with J gene TRBJ2-5, with TRBD1 identical over 8 bases. The germline gives CDR1 SGHRS, CDR2 YFSETQ. This CDR3 is 14 amino acids long. The CDR3: CASSLDRVQETQYF. The CDR3 DNA reads TGTGCCAGCAGTTTGGACAGGGTTCAAGAGACCCAGTACTTC.

The chain has TRBV3-1 and TRBJ2-4, with no clear D. Germline CDR1 LGHDT, CDR2 YNNKEL (reference sequence). The CDR3 spans 14 residues. The germline V and J ends were trimmed by 4 bases and 6 bases, with 13 bases remaining between them. The CDR3 DNA reads TGTGCCAGCAGCCCCGGACGGAAAATAAACATTCAGTACTTC. Residues: CASSPGRKINIQYF.

This clonotype was recorded a few times. The junction departs from germline at one end; a sequencing error may be responsible. The genes are TRBV7-7 and TRBJ2-5; 10 bases line up with TRBD1. CDR1 and CDR2 from the germline V gene are SSHAT and FNYEAQ (reference sequence). The CDR3 is 17 amino acids. Here the CDR3 DNA reads TGTGCTAGCAGCTTAGCACCGGGGACAGGGGATCGAGAGACCCAGTACTTC. The encoded protein is CASSLAPGTGDRETQYF.

This clonotype showed up just a few times. The chain employs TRBV11-2 and TRBJ2-3; D is unclear. Germline values: CDR1 SGHAT, CDR2 FQNNGV. The V and J ends lost 8 bases and 1 base respectively, with 13 bases between them. This CDR3 spans 14 amino acids. In DNA form, the CDR3 reads TGTGCCAGCTCTCCCCGTATTGGCACAGATACGCAGTATTTT. This sequence encodes CASSPRIGTDTQYF.

This clonotype was seen more than once but under ten times. This chain connects TRBV6-1 to TRBJ2-3, with a possible D match to TRBD2 (6 bases). Germline V gene data show CDR1 as MNHNS and CDR2 as SASEGT. Trimming stripped 10 bases from V and 1 base from J, with 15 bases between. The CDR3 loop spans 14 amino acids. The CDR3 sequence is CATWPGLRTDTQYF. The DNA for the CDR3 is TGTGCCACCTGGCCGGGACTTCGCACAGATACGCAGTATTTT.

The V and J genes are TRBV7-9 and TRBJ2-2, with 9 bases that match TRBD1. The trim removed 0 bases at V and 0 bases at J, leaving 2 bases unmatched. The CDR3 covers 17 residues. In germline, CDR1 is SEHNR, CDR2 FQNEAQ (reference sequence). The CDR3 nucleotides are TGTGCCAGCAGCTTAGCCCGACAGGGGGCGAACACCGGGGAGCTGTTTTTT. Translation gives CASSLARQGANTGELFF.

This clonotype has more than one count but fewer than ten. The rearrangement links TRBV12-3 or TRBV12-4 to TRBJ2-7; 8 bases line up with TRBD2. V shed 3 bases, J shed 2 bases, and the junction held 3 bases outside the gene matches. This CDR3 spans 14 amino acids. Written as DNA, the CDR3 is TGTGCCAGCAGTTTGATAGCGGGGACCTACGAGCAGTACTTC. This codes for CASSLIAGTYEQYF.

This clonotype was found many times. This chain connects TRBV29-1 to TRBJ1-1; 11 positions agree with TRBD1. This CDR3 comprises 13 residues. The junction had 1 base not matched to a gene; V was cut back by 6 bases and J by 1 base. Germline V lookup: CDR1 SQVTM, CDR2 ANQGSEA. The CDR3 nucleotides are TGCAGCGTCGGGACAGGGGGGAACACTGAAGCTTTCTTT. Translation: CSVGTGGNTEAFF.

The chain uses TRBV7-2 and TRBJ2-1, with D perhaps matching TRBD2 (7 bases). Germline V CDR1 and CDR2: SGHTA, FQGNSA. The CDR3 totals 16 residues. Trimming shortened V by 5 bases and J by 4 bases, and 18 bases separated the two germline ends. The CDR3 is CASSPGVARGYNEQFF. In nucleotides, the CDR3 is TGTGCCAGCAGCCCAGGGGTGGCGCGGGGGTACAATGAGCAGTTCTTC.

The chain employs TRBV28 and TRBJ2-7, with D unclear. V was cut by 5 bases and J by 4 bases, with 9 bases left in between. Germline CDR1 reads MDHEN; CDR2 reads SYDVKM. This CDR3 spans 12 amino acids. This chain's CDR3 is CASSLAWYEQYF. Here the CDR3 DNA reads TGTGCCAGCAGTCTTGCCTGGTACGAGCAGTACTTC.

J is TRBJ2-1 and V is TRBV7-2, with 8 bases identical to TRBD2. The trim removed 3 bases at V and 5 bases at J, leaving 6 bases unmatched. The length of the CDR3 is 15 residues. Germline loops: CDR1 SGHTA, CDR2 FQGNSA. The CDR3 region has the DNA TGTGCCAGCAGCTTTGCAGCGGGAGTTGACAATGAGCAGTTCTTC. The encoded protein is CASSFAAGVDNEQFF.

This clonotype was seen a handful of times. CDR3 residues: CASSFGPIRGNDEQFF. CDR3 nucleotide sequence: TGTGCCAGCAGTTTTGGGCCTATCCGGGGGAACGATGAGCAGTTCTTC. The genes are TRBV12-3 or TRBV12-4 and TRBJ2-1, with a possible D match to TRBD2 (6 bases). The CDR3 has 16 residues. The V gene lost 3 bases and the J gene lost 8 bases, with 20 bases spanning the gap.